The 30 T cell receptor beta chains in this list originate from one sample, sequenced in a study of blood T cell repertoires in COVID-19. Produced via immunoSEQ multiplex PCR; TCRdb's table is partial and in-frame only. This sample has under 400,000 clones, with 85% to 90% found just once. The sample taken for sequencing was PBMCs or T cells enriched from blood (not recorded which). Every receptor here comes from a young woman who had been exposed to COVID-19.

The chain uses TRBV11-2 and TRBJ1-3; D is uncertain. The CDR3 totals 14 residues. V dropped 1 base and J dropped 0 bases, with 4 bases sitting between them. Germline V gene lookup returns CDR1 SGHAT and CDR2 FQNNGV. CDR3 residues: CASSLGLSGNTIYF. The CDR3 DNA reads as TGTGCCAGCAGCTTAGGGCTCTCTGGAAACACCATATATTTT. Variable domain in full (rest from reference TRBV11-2 and TRBJ1-3): EAGVAQSPRYKIIEKRQSVAFWCNPISGHATLYWYQQILGQGPKLLIQFQNNGVVDDSQLPKDRFSAERLKGVDSTLKIQPAKLEDSAVYLCASSLGLSGNTIYFGEGSWLTVV.

The chain uses TRBV10-1 and TRBJ2-1; 9 positions match TRBD1. Unmatched junction bases numbered 7, after V lost 4 bases and J lost 3 bases. Germline V gives CDR1 WNHNN, CDR2 SYGVQD (reference sequence). The CDR3 loop spans 16 amino acids. The CDR3 DNA reads TGCGCCAGCAGTGGGGCCGGACAGGGGAACTACAATGAGCAGTTCTTC. This codes for CASSGAGQGNYNEQFF.

The rearrangement links TRBV7-2 to TRBJ2-1; 7 bases map to TRBD1. The CDR3 runs 13 residues. V shed 6 bases, J shed 9 bases, and the junction held 8 bases outside the gene matches. CDR1 and CDR2 (germline): SGHTA, FQGNSA. Here the CDR3 reads CASSLVGGSEQFF. The DNA for the CDR3 is TGTGCCAGCAGTCTCGTAGGGGGCAGTGAGCAGTTCTTC.

This clone was recorded once. The chain links TRBV19 to TRBJ2-7; 7 bases line up with TRBD2. V trimming: 3 bases; J trimming: 4 bases; junction bases outside the gene matches: 9. Germline CDR1 LNHDA, CDR2 SQIVND (reference sequence). The CDR3 sequence is 15 residues long. The CDR3 loop is CASSIAGTNVYEQYF. The CDR3 bases are TGTGCCAGTAGTATCGCCGGGACTAATGTGTACGAGCAGTACTTC. Based on the CDR3 plus reference TRBV19 and TRBJ2-7, the full variable domain is DGGITQSPKYLFRKEGQNVTLSCEQNLNHDAMYWYRQDPGQGLRLIYYSQIVNDFQKGDIAEGYSVSREKKESFPLTVTSAQKNPTAFYLCASSIAGTNVYEQYFGPGTRLTVT.

This clone appeared a few times. The V gene is TRBV7-2, the J gene TRBJ1-1; no clear D gene. V was trimmed by 5 bases and J by 6 bases, leaving 13 bases between them. Germline V gives CDR1 SGHTA, CDR2 FQGNSA. CDR3 length: 13 amino acids. Here the CDR3 DNA reads TGTGCCAGCAGCGGGGAGGGTGGGGCTGAAGCTTTCTTT. This sequence encodes CASSGEGGAEAFF.

The V and J genes are TRBV5-1 and TRBJ2-1; possible D gene TRBD1, 6 bases. V dropped 4 bases and J dropped 4 bases, with 9 bases sitting between them. CDR3 size: 13 residues. The germline V gene has CDR1 SGHRS and CDR2 YFSETQ. As DNA, the CDR3 is TGCGCCAGCAGCGCAACAGGGTACAATGAGCAGTTCTTC. It is translated as CASSATGYNEQFF.

The genes are TRBV20-1 and TRBJ1-5; tentatively, D is TRBD1 (5 bases). In germline, CDR1 is DFQATT, CDR2 SNEGSKA (reference sequence). The V gene lost 3 bases and the J gene lost 7 bases, with 13 bases spanning the gap. CDR3 length: 13 residues. CDR3 residues: CSASGAGRQPQHF. The CDR3 DNA is TGCAGTGCTAGTGGGGCAGGGCGGCAGCCCCAGCATTTT.

This chain uses TRBV9 with TRBJ1-4; 7 bases fit TRBD1. Germline-derived CDR1 and CDR2 are SGDLS and YYNGEE. This CDR3 has 15 residues. The trim removed 4 bases at V and 11 bases at J, leaving 14 bases unmatched. The CDR3 sequence: CASSTRDSPSGKLFF. The CDR3 DNA sequence: TGTGCCAGCAGCACGCGGGACAGTCCGTCTGGGAAACTGTTTTTT.

The chain carries TRBV28 and TRBJ1-3, with 7 bases aligning to TRBD1. In germline, CDR1 is MDHEN, CDR2 SYDVKM. The V gene end was trimmed by 2 bases and the J gene end by 2 bases; junction bases not matched to a gene: 6. The CDR3 spans 16 residues. CDR3 amino acids: CASSLLAGTAGNTIYF. The CDR3 nucleotides are TGTGCCAGCAGTTTACTTGCCGGGACAGCTGGAAACACCATATATTTT.

The rearrangement links TRBV5-1 to TRBJ1-5; 9 bases are shared with TRBD1. V dropped 5 bases and J dropped 8; count of bases not matched to a gene: 11. CDR1 SGHRS and CDR2 YFSETQ come from the germline V gene. The CDR3 runs 15 residues. The CDR3 region has the DNA TGCGCCAGCAGTAGCACAGGGGGCGTTGACGAGCCCCAGCATTTT. This gives the protein CASSSTGGVDEPQHF.

The chain carries TRBV6-5 and TRBJ2-6; D gene unclear. The CDR3 extends over 15 amino acids. Germline CDR1 MNHEY, CDR2 SVGAGI. V shed 3 bases and J shed 0 bases, with 6 bases lying between them. CDR3 DNA sequence: TGTGCCAGCAGTTATGTTAACTCTGGGGCCAACGTCCTGACTTTC. Amino acids: CASSYVNSGANVLTF.

The rearrangement joins TRBV18 to TRBJ2-1; 11 nucleotides align to TRBD2. This CDR3 region has 16 residues. J lost 7 bases, V lost 1 base, and 6 bases had no gene match. The V gene's germline CDR1 is KGHSH and CDR2 LQKENI. The CDR3 is CASSPLAGGSGNEQFF. The CDR3 DNA sequence: TGTGCCAGCTCACCACTAGCGGGAGGGTCGGGGAATGAGCAGTTCTTC.

This clone was seen a handful of times. This chain links TRBV25-1 with TRBJ2-3; TRBD1 matches 7 bases. This CDR3 contains 13 residues. CDR1 and CDR2 (germline): MGHDK, SYGVNS. With 6 bases clipped from V and 1 base from J, the junction kept 1 base outside the gene matches. CDR3 in amino acids: CASSDRGTDTQYF. The CDR3 DNA sequence: TGTGCCAGCAGCGACAGGGGCACAGATACGCAGTATTTT.

This clone showed up just a few times. J is TRBJ2-7 and V is TRBV5-1; 9 bases align to TRBD2. V lost 4 bases to trimming and J lost 0 bases; unmatched junction nucleotides: 2. The CDR3 runs 14 residues. Looked up from germline, CDR1 is SGHRS and CDR2 is YFSETQ. This chain's CDR3 is CASSRTSASYEQYF. The CDR3 bases are TGCGCCAGCAGCCGGACTAGCGCCTCCTACGAGCAGTACTTC. The whole variable domain, filled in from reference TRBV5-1 and TRBJ2-7, reads KAGVTQTPRYLIKTRGQQVTLSCSPISGHRSVSWYQQTPGQGLQFLFEYFSETQRNKGNFPGRFSGRQFSNSRSEMNVSTLELGDSALYLCASSRTSASYEQYFGPGTRLTVT.

In its sample, this clone was seen once. V and J are TRBV11-3 and TRBJ1-3, with no clear D. CDR1 SGHNT and CDR2 YENEEA come from the germline V gene. The germline V and J ends were trimmed by 4 bases and 0 bases, with 13 bases remaining between them. The CDR3 has 16 residues. The CDR3 region is CASSSYSGASGNTIYF. The CDR3 nucleotides are TGTGCCAGCAGCTCATACTCAGGTGCCTCTGGAAACACCATATATTTT.

The V and J genes are TRBV5-1 and TRBJ1-2, with a weak D call TRBD1 (6 bases). This CDR3 contains 13 residues. With 4 bases removed from V and 2 bases from J, the gap between germline ends came to 9 bases. Germline CDR1 reads SGHRS; CDR2 reads YFSETQ. CDR3 residues: CASSPGQNYGYTF. The CDR3 nucleotides are TGCGCCAGCAGCCCCGGACAGAACTATGGCTACACCTTC.

This rearrangement joins TRBV5-5 to TRBJ2-7; 11 bases map to TRBD2. The CDR3 spans 18 residues. Germline loops: CDR1 SGHKS, CDR2 YYEKEE (reference sequence). Unmatched junction bases numbered 12, after V lost 0 bases and J lost 4 bases. In DNA form, the CDR3 reads TGTGCCAGCAGCTTGGAACCCCTGGCTAGCGGGAGGACGTACGAGCAGTACTTC. This sequence encodes CASSLEPLASGRTYEQYF. The full variable domain, rest sourced from reference TRBV5-5 and TRBJ2-7, is DAGVTQSPTHLIKTRGQQVTLRCSPISGHKSVSWYQQVLGQGPQFIFQYYEKEERGRGNFPDRFSARQFPNYSSELNVNALLLGDSALYLCASSLEPLASGRTYEQYFGPGTRLTVT.

The rearrangement joins TRBV3-1 (or the pseudogene TRBV3-2) to TRBJ1-2; D remains unclear. The CDR3 sequence is 12 residues long. The ends were cut back, 3 bases at V and 5 bases at J, with 7 bases in the middle. Germline V lookup: CDR1 LGHDT, CDR2 YNNKEL (reference sequence). CDR3 in DNA: TGTGCCAGCAGCCATTACCAGTATGGCTACACCTTC. Amino acid sequence: CASSHYQYGYTF.

The chain links TRBV18 to TRBJ2-7; 14 bases match TRBD2. This CDR3 spans 17 amino acids. Germline V lookup: CDR1 KGHSH, CDR2 LQKENI. V shed 2 bases and J 0 bases; nucleotides not matched to a gene: 3. The CDR3 is CASSPGTSGSHSYEQYF. CDR3 bases: TGTGCCAGCTCACCAGGGACTAGCGGGAGCCACTCCTACGAGCAGTACTTC.

V is TRBV28 and J is TRBJ2-3, with TRBD2 identical over 10 bases. The germline gives CDR1 MDHEN, CDR2 SYDVKM. This CDR3 has 17 residues. After removal of 3 bases from V and 3 bases from J, the junction contained 9 bases not matched to a gene. The CDR3 region is CASSLVFLAGETDTQYF. CDR3 DNA: TGTGCCAGCAGTTTGGTTTTTCTAGCGGGAGAGACAGATACGCAGTATTTT.

The rearrangement links TRBV3-1 (or the pseudogene TRBV3-2) to TRBJ1-3; D might be TRBD1 (5 bases). This CDR3 is 13 amino acids long. Per the germline V gene, CDR1 is LGHDT and CDR2 is YNNKEL (reference sequence). V gave up 4 bases and J gave up 6 bases, with 10 bases separating them. The DNA of the CDR3 is TGTGCCAGCAGCCCCGGAGGGGAAAACACCATATATTTT. This encodes CASSPGGENTIYF.

The table lists this clone with a count of one. Here the CDR3 reads CASGPRGRNEQFF. The CDR3, as DNA: TGTGCCAGCGGCCCCCGAGGCCGCAATGAGCAGTTCTTC. This chain links TRBV27 with TRBJ2-1; D unresolved. Trimming shortened V by 8 bases and J by 6 bases, and 14 bases separated the two germline ends. Germline CDR1 MNHEY, CDR2 SMNVEV (reference sequence). This CDR3 region has 13 residues.

This clone was seen ten or more times. The rearrangement joins TRBV7-2 to TRBJ1-3, with TRBD1 as a possible D gene (5 bases). V was pared by 5 bases and J by 2 bases, with 16 bases between. This CDR3 contains 16 residues. CDR1 SGHTA and CDR2 FQGNSA come from the germline V gene. The CDR3 sequence is CASSPQGLVAGNTIYF. Written as DNA, the CDR3 is TGTGCCAGCAGCCCGCAGGGTTTGGTAGCTGGAAACACCATATATTTT.

The V gene is TRBV5-1, the J gene TRBJ2-2, with D maybe TRBD1 (5 bases). The CDR3 consists of 15 residues. Germline CDR1 and CDR2: SGHRS and YFSETQ. V lost 0 bases, J lost 5 bases, and 11 bases lay in between. The CDR3 coding sequence is TGCGCCAGCAGCTTGGGTCAGGGAACGACCGGGGAGCTGTTTTTT. Translation gives CASSLGQGTTGELFF.

There are a few counts of this clone. The chain couples TRBV7-2 to TRBJ2-7, with D possibly matching TRBD2 (6 bases). CDR1 and CDR2 from the germline V gene are SGHTA and FQGNSA. The CDR3 runs to 16 residues. V shed 1 base and J shed 1 base, with 14 bases lying between them. The DNA for the CDR3 is TGTGCCAGCAGCTTAGTCCCGGGGGAGTGGTCCTACGAGCAGTACTTC. Translating it yields CASSLVPGEWSYEQYF.

This clone was picked up one time. The rearrangement uses TRBV5-1 and TRBJ1-6; D may be TRBD1 (6 bases). The V end was cut by 6 bases, the J end by 6 bases, with 22 bases between. The CDR3 runs 17 residues. Germline V gene sequence: CDR1 SGHRS, CDR2 YFSETQ. CDR3 nucleotides: TGCGCCAGCACACCACCTACTCGGGGCAGGGGTAATTCACCCCTCCACTTT. Translation: CASTPPTRGRGNSPLHF.

The CDR3 loop is CASSFIGGNYGYTF. The CDR3 coding sequence is TGTGCCAGCAGTTTTATCGGGGGGAACTATGGCTACACCTTC. The chain recombines TRBV27 with TRBJ1-2; D is perhaps TRBD1 (5 bases). V dropped 3 bases and J dropped 2 bases, with 10 bases sitting between them. Germline-derived CDR1 and CDR2 are MNHEY and SMNVEV (reference sequence). The CDR3 contains 14 residues.

This chain joins TRBV18 and TRBJ2-5; D uncertain. V lost 6 bases, J lost 4 bases, and 12 bases lay in between. Looked up from germline, CDR1 is KGHSH and CDR2 is LQKENI. The CDR3 has 13 residues. DNA for the CDR3: TGTGCCAGCTCGATAGGAGTTGGAGAGACCCAGTACTTC. Amino acids: CASSIGVGETQYF.

This clone was seen more than once but under ten times. This rearrangement joins TRBV18 to TRBJ2-1, with D perhaps matching TRBD1 (5 bases). The CDR3 is 14 amino acids. V shed 3 bases and J shed 8 bases, with 14 bases lying between them. From germline, CDR1 is KGHSH and CDR2 LQKENI. The CDR3, as DNA: TGTGCCAGCTCACCCACGGACAACAATCATGAGCAGTTCTTC. This sequence encodes CASSPTDNNHEQFF.

The chain has TRBV14 and TRBJ1-1, with a tentative D call TRBD1 (6 bases). The V gene's germline CDR1 is SGHDN and CDR2 FVKESK. V was trimmed by 5 bases and J by 8 bases, leaving 9 bases between them. The CDR3 is made up of 11 amino acids. The CDR3 sequence is CASSTGYEAFF. CDR3 DNA sequence: TGTGCCAGCAGCACAGGGTACGAAGCTTTCTTT.